One TCR beta chain is described in this entry. Antigen: not known. Germline loops: CDR1 ENHRY, CDR2 SYGVKD. V was clipped by 3 bases and J by 0 bases, with 15 bases between them. The CDR3 is 17 residues long. This entry is derived from a study of blood T cells in healthy people across ages. Study-wide points: The authors considered diversity estimates from one million T cells to be underestimates. The lack of PBMC sorting stopped any conclusive naive versus antigen-experienced comparison. Naive T cell percentage strongly correlated with TCR beta diversity.

Primed by a sample-barcoded 5' primer and a J-beta primer mix, a second PCR proceeded for 7 to 11 cycles. There were at least 2.5 million CDR3-containing paired-end reads obtained from each sample. TCRdb processed the 5' RACE reads anew with MiXCR; each CDR3 protein has one entry. The table has about 1.4 million distinct CDR3 sequences, around 59% seen once; the top ten hold 6.7%. The specimen sequenced was blood. This TCR derives from a man aged 18 to 29 in good health. The chain combines TRBV10-3 with TRBJ2-1; tentative D call: TRBD1 (5 bases). This CDR3 reads CAISETPGKSSYNEQFF. The CDR3 coding sequence is TGTGCCATCAGTGAAACCCCAGGGAAGAGCTCCTACAATGAGCAGTTCTTC.